What follows are 2 T cell receptor beta chains derived from one specimen sequenced in a study of prognosis after radiotherapy for stage I lung cancer. With two-round multiplex PCR, TCR beta CDR3 sequences were amplified from genomic DNA. Primers targeting each individual TRBV and TRBJ gene were applied in first-round PCR. TCRdb itself ran the multiplex PCR reads through MiXCR, one entry per CDR3 protein. The data contain around 21,000 distinct CDR3 sequences, 40% to 45% of them singletons. The material was PBMCs, obtained before or after stereotactic body radiation therapy (not recorded which). The source of these receptors is a donor aged 50 or older with non-small cell lung cancer.

In its sample, this clonotype was seen many times. The rearrangement uses TRBV18 and TRBJ2-3; D gene unclear. V was trimmed by 3 bases and J by 2 bases, leaving 12 bases between them. Germline V gives CDR1 KGHSH, CDR2 LQKENI. CDR3 length: 15 residues. The CDR3: CASSPEGSFTDTQYF. The CDR3 DNA follows: TGTGCCAGCTCACCTGAAGGCAGCTTCACAGATACGCAGTATTTT.

The chain employs TRBV6-1 and TRBJ2-1; either TRBD1 or TRBD2 may fit D (5 bases each). The V gene lost 1 base and the J gene lost 7 bases, with 14 bases spanning the gap. CDR1 is MNHNS, CDR2 SASEGT, per germline. The CDR3 covers 15 residues. This CDR3 reads CASSEEEGSLNEQFF. As DNA, the CDR3 is TGTGCCAGCAGTGAAGAAGAGGGGAGTTTAAATGAGCAGTTCTTC.